The clone carrying this T cell receptor beta chain was observed at least ten times. Time point meaning: before trial treatment. This specimen comes from a study of low-dose radiotherapy and immunotherapy resistance in tumors. As for the study in general: Each fraction given to Cohort 2 every two weeks delivered 1 Gy, and the total reached 13 Gy over 26 weeks. One day before radiation and immunotherapy, intravenous cyclophosphamide 200 mg/m2 was administered, with this repeated every two weeks.

The CDR3 is 13 amino acids. V lost 5 bases and J 3 bases, leaving 14 bases between the germline ends. Germline V CDR1 and CDR2: DFQATT, SNEGSKA (reference sequence). Alpha and beta chains were covered, as first-strand cDNA relied on TRAV- and TRBV-specific primers. A constant-region primer paired with the V-primer adapter amplified TCRs over about 20 PCR cycles. TCRdb re-called the reads through MiXCR, storing one row per CDR3 protein. This table holds fewer than 90,000 distinct CDR3 sequences, approximately 17% found once. This receptor was identified in a male donor with prostate cancer. Sample: PBMCs, taken before treatment. The rearrangement uses TRBV20-1 and TRBJ2-7; D is undetermined. The DNA of the CDR3 is TGCAGTGCTCCAGACATTCGGAACTACGAGCAGTACTTC. Amino acid sequence: CSAPDIRNYEQYF.